One TCR beta chain is described in this entry. In this sample, this clonotype turned up many times. Its target antigen remains unknown. Nothing much larger sits one base from this clone, and base qualities are not available. CDR1 is given as DFQATT and CDR2 as SNEGSKA, both from the germline V gene (reference sequence). From cysteine to phenylalanine, the CDR3 is 16 amino acids long. Here the CDR3 DNA is all that survives: 48 bases in frame from base 1. V is pared back by 0 bases and J by 1 base, with 13 bases lying between the germline termini. This sample stems from a study of T cells in Graves' hyperthyroidism and ophthalmopathy (dated by TCRdb to about 2019). Regarding the study in general: Peripheral blood was sampled at the time of initial diagnosis, prior to any treatment. To identify TCR V-J signatures that set the groups apart, the researchers used a discovery cohort of more than 95 patients, made up of about 44 with Graves' ophthalmopathy and some 60 with stable Graves' hyperthyroidism. The approximately 98 discovery patients were randomly divided into training and test sets at a 7:3 ratio. Prospective prediction of ophthalmopathy was tested in an independent validation cohort consisting of 18 hyperthyroidism patients and around 17 patients who later progressed to ophthalmopathy. Once sampling was done, hyperthyroidism patients were given methimazole at a starting dose of 30 mg daily, whereas ophthalmopathy patients were given high-dose intravenous methylprednisolone. According to the paper, TCR Vbeta CDR3 sequencing was carried out on 135 peripheral blood samples, which came from under 50 ophthalmopathy, about 75 hyperthyroidism and 17 progressor patients. In addition, the study compared T-cell repertoires in thyroid tissue and in blood from a handful of Graves' hyperthyroidism patients. What the authors observed across the whole study: Most expanded thyroid clonotypes (frequency above 0.001) were also detected in blood, a finding suggesting that blood repertoires may reflect thyroid immune responses. No statistical method was used to fix the sample size in advance, and group allocation was not hidden from the investigators. Ophthalmopathy was separated from stable hyperthyroidism by a 13 V-J signature model, with just over 85% sensitivity and 81% to 82% specificity obtained in cross-validation and 80%/75% obtained in testing. In validation, the model predicted progression to ophthalmopathy a median of approximately 6.3 months before onset, with 65% to 71% sensitivity and 72.22% specificity.

The TCR beta CDR3 regions were amplified from the RNA transcripts. For the first round of RT-PCR on the TCR CDR3, the HTBI primer set was used together with the Qiagen OneStep RT-PCR kit. The libraries were constructed in a second round of multiplex PCR and then size-selected and purified. Paired-end sequencing of the libraries was performed with 100 bp reads on an Illumina HiSeq2000. Per the original workflow: Raw data were processed with SOAPnuke, discarding reads with adapters, uncalled bases, mean Phred below 15, or no exact constant-primer or identifier match. High-quality paired reads were merged with COPE v1.2.5, and unique nucleotide sequences were defined as clonotypes. Clonotypes were aligned to IMGT TRBV, TRBD and TRBJ reference segments using MiTCR v1.1. Only V-J combinations with frequency above 0.0001, covering roughly 99% of repertoires, were analysed. The TCS score was defined as F50 (clonal expansion) divided by E x V (chaos), with BLOSUM62-based TCRdist calculated between CDR3 peptides within each V-J. Welch's t-statistics and random forest reduced roughly 540 V-J features to 10 to 15, which were used in a naive Bayes classifier (R e1071). The public sequencing data were trimmed at Q25 with fastp and processed into clonotypes with MiXCR by TCRdb, which kept only in-frame beta chains. All rows with the same CDR3 protein become a single entry with the most common DNA and genes. The V and J calls come from TCRdb's annotation, not from the publication. This sample has approximately 350,000 distinct CDR3 sequences in its table, and about 16% of those were observed once. About 21% of the sample rests with the top ten.

Ophthalmopathy patients had moderately to severely active disease, Clinical Activity Score of at least 3, NOSPECS grade of at least 4, and duration under 3 months. Any patient with an uncontrolled infection, another autoimmune disease, pregnancy or lactation was excluded. Diagnoses were based on clinical symptoms, serum thyroxine and TRAb, thyroid ultrasound and orbital computed tomography. PBMCs were isolated from about 10 ml of fresh peripheral blood by Ficoll-Paque density gradient centrifugation. Trizol reagent was used to extract total RNA, and RNA quality was then checked on an Agilent 2100 Bioanalyzer.

The sequence was collected from a woman aged 60-75 years with Graves' ophthalmopathy. The chain is made from TRBV20-1 and TRBJ1-5, and the D gene may be TRBD1, 5 bases matching. Sequenced input: blood. The bases read TGCAGTGCTAGAGACCTTGGCCGGGGGAGCAATCAGCCCCAGCATTTT. This translates into CSARDLGRGSNQPQHF.